The present entry profiles one TCR beta chain with its context. These data originate in a study of blood T cell repertoires in COVID-19. Study summary: Samples of COVID-19 (acute and convalescent) were obtained from the United States, Italy and Spain.

In terms of age and location, participants ranged from roughly 18 to 100 years and lived in roughly 22 US areas. Profiled with immunoSEQ multiplex PCR; TCRdb holds only in-frame clones, not every one. The table shows 300,000 to 500,000 clones, with approximately 91% occurring only once. This receptor was obtained from a woman in her 40s with acute COVID-19. The sample taken for sequencing was PBMCs or T cells enriched from blood (not recorded which).

DNA of the CDR3: TGCGCCAGCAGCCCCGCAGGAAACACTGAAGCTTTCTTT. Residues: CASSPAGNTEAFF. The rearrangement links TRBV5-1 to TRBJ1-1; D is ambiguous. Germline V gene lookup returns CDR1 SGHRS and CDR2 YFSETQ. The V and J ends lost 4 bases and 2 bases respectively, with 9 bases between them. The CDR3 has 13 residues.